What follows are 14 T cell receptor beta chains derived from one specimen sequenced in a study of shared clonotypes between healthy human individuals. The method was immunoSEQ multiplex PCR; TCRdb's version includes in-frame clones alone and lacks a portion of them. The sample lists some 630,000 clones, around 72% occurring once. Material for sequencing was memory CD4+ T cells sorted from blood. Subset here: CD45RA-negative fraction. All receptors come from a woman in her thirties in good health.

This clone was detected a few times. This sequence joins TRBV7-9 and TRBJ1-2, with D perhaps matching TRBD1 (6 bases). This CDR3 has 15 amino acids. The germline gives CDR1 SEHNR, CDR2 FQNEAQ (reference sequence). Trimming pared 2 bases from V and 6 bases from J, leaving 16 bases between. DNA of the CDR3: TGTGCCAGCAGCTTACTAAACAGGGAGGGGAATGGCTACACCTTC. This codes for CASSLLNREGNGYTF.

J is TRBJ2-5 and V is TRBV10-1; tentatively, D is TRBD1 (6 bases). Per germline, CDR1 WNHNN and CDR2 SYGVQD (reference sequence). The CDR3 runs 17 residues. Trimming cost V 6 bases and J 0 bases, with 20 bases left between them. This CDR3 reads CASSLIGGVGNQETQYF. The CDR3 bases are TGCGCCAGCAGCTTAATTGGGGGCGTTGGGAACCAAGAGACCCAGTACTTC.

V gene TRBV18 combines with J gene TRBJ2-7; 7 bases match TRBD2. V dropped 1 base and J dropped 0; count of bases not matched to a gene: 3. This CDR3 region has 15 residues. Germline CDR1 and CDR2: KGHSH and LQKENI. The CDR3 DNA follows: TGTGCCAGCTCACCACGGGGCGGGGGCTCCTACGAGCAGTACTTC. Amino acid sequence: CASSPRGGGSYEQYF.

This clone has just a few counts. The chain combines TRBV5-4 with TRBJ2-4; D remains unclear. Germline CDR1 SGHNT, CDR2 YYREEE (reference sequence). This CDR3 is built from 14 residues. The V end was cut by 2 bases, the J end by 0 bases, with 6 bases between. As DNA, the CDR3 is TGTGCCAGCAGCTTAGCAGAAGCCAAAAACATTCAGTACTTC. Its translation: CASSLAEAKNIQYF.

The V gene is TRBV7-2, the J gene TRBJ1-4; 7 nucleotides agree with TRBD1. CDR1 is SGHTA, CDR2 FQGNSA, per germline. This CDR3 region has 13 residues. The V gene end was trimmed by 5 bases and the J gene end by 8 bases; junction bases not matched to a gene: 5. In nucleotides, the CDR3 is TGTGCCAGCAGCAAAGGACAGGACGAAAAACTGTTTTTT. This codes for CASSKGQDEKLFF.

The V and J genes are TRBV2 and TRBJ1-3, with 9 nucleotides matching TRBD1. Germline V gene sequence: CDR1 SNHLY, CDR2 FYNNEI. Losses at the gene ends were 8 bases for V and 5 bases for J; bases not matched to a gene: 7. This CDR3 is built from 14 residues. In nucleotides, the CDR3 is TGTGCCAGCCAGCAGACAGGGGGAAGAAACACCATATATTTT. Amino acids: CASQQTGGRNTIYF.

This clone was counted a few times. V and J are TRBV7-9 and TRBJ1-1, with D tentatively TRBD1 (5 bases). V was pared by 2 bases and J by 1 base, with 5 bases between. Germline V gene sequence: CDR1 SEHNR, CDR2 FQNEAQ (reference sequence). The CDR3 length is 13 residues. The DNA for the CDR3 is TGTGCCAGCAGCTTACAGGGGAACACTGAAGCTTTCTTT. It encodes CASSLQGNTEAFF. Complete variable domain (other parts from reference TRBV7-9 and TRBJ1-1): DTGVSQNPRHKITKRGQNVTFRCDPISEHNRLYWYRQTLGQGPEFLTYFQNEAQLEKSRLLSDRFSAERPKGSFSTLEIQRTEQGDSAMYLCASSLQGNTEAFFGQGTRLTVV.

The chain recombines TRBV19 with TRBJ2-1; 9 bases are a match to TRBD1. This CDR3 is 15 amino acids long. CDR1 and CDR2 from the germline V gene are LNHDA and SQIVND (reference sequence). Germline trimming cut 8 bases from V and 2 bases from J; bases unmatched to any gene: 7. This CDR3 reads CASAQQGATYNEQFF. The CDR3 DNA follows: TGTGCCAGTGCCCAACAGGGGGCGACCTACAATGAGCAGTTCTTC. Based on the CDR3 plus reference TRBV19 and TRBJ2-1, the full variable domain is DGGITQSPKYLFRKEGQNVTLSCEQNLNHDAMYWYRQDPGQGLRLIYYSQIVNDFQKGDIAEGYSVSREKKESFPLTVTSAQKNPTAFYLCASAQQGATYNEQFFGPGTRLTVL.

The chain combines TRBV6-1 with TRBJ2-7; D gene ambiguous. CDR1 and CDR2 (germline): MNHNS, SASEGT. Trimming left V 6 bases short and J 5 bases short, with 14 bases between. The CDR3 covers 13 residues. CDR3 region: CASRTLKGNEQYF. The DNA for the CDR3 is TGTGCCAGCAGGACCCTGAAAGGGAACGAGCAGTACTTC.

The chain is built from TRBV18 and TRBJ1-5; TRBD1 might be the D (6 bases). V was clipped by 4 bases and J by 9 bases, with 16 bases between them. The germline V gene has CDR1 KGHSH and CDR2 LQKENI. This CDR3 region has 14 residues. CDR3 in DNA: TGTGCCAGCTCACGGGGGCGGGACGGGTCGCCCCAGCATTTT. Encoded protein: CASSRGRDGSPQHF.

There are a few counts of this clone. DNA for the CDR3: TGTGCCAGCAGCTTAGCCCCGACTAGTGCCGATACGCAGTATTTT. Its protein product is CASSLAPTSADTQYF. The chain has TRBV7-6 and TRBJ2-3, with TRBD2 as a possible D gene (6 bases). The CDR3 sequence is 15 residues long. From germline, CDR1 is SGHVS and CDR2 FNYEAQ. V was clipped by 0 bases and J by 6 bases, with 13 bases between them. The full variable domain, rest sourced from reference TRBV7-6 and TRBJ2-3, is GAGVSQSPRYKVTKRGQDVALRCDPISGHVSLYWYRQALGQGPEFLTYFNYEAQQDKSGLPNDRFSAERPEGSISTLTIQRTEQRDSAMYRCASSLAPTSADTQYFGPGTRLTVL.

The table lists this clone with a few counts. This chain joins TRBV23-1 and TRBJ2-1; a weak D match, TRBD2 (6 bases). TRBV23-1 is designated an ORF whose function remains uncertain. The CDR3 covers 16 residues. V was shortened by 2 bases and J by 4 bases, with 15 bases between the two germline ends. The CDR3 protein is CASSQTSGVRYNEQFF. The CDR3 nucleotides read TGCGCCAGCAGTCAAACGTCGGGGGTCCGATACAATGAGCAGTTCTTC.

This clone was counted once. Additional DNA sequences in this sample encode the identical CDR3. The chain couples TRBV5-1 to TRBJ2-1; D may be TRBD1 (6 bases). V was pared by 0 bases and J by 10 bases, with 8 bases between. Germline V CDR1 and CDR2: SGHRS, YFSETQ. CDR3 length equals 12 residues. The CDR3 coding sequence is TGCGCCAGCAGCTTGGGAGGGGGAGAGCAGTTCTTC. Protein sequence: CASSLGGGEQFF.

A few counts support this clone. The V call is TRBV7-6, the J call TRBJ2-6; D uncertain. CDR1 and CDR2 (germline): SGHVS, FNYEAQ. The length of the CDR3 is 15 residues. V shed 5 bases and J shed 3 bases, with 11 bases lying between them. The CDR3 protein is CASSPQEGGANVLTF. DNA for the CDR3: TGTGCCAGCAGCCCCCAGGAAGGTGGGGCCAACGTCCTGACTTTC.